These 9 T cell receptor beta chains share one sample of origin, sequenced in a study of CD8 T cells in ankylosing spondylitis. In TCRdb, the 5' RACE reads were re-called with MiXCR into one record per CDR3 protein. Among roughly 230,000 distinct CDR3 sequences listed, roughly a tenth were seen once. Sequencing input: blood, either unsorted or a sorted T cell fraction (not recorded which). The receptors here all came from a male donor with ankylosing spondylitis or in good health (not recorded which).

As for this clonotype: Given a much more abundant clone one base away, this may be a read error. The genes are TRBV7-9 and TRBJ2-7, with no clear D. Germline assignment: CDR1 SEHNR and CDR2 FQNEAQ (reference sequence). The CDR3 runs to 12 residues. The CDR3 sequence: CTSSVRAYEQYF. The CDR3 region has the DNA TGTACCAGCAGCGTTAGAGCCTACGAGCAGTACTTC.

At least ten counts were recorded for this clonotype. V and J are TRBV12-3 or TRBV12-4 and TRBJ1-5; D gene uncertain. There are 14 residues in the CDR3. The V gene lost 1 base and the J gene lost 4 bases, with 8 bases spanning the gap. The chain's CDR3 is CASSLDGYNQPQHF. CDR3 in DNA: TGTGCCAGCAGTTTAGACGGGTATAATCAGCCCCAGCATTTT.

This clonotype has at least ten counts. The chain uses TRBV5-1 and TRBJ2-7, with TRBD1 matching 7 bases. V trimming: 1 base; J trimming: 3 bases; junction bases outside the gene matches: 7. The CDR3 loop spans 15 amino acids. CDR1 and CDR2 (germline): SGHRS, YFSETQ. The CDR3, as DNA: TGCGCCAGCAGCTTGCAAGGGGGCCCAGGCTACGAGCAGTACTTC. It is translated as CASSLQGGPGYEQYF.

This clonotype was counted between two and nine times. The rearrangement joins TRBV10-3 to TRBJ1-1; D gene ambiguous. Germline V gene lookup returns CDR1 ENHRY and CDR2 SYGVKD. CDR3 length equals 14 residues. V lost 5 bases to trimming and J lost 0 bases, with 10 bases between them. This CDR3 reads CAISPGRMNTEAFF. DNA of the CDR3: TGTGCCATCAGTCCCGGCCGAATGAACACTGAAGCTTTCTTT.

This clonotype was observed many times. The chain is built from TRBV20-1 and TRBJ1-2; D is ambiguous. Trimming cost V 3 bases and J 0 bases, with 14 bases left between them. This CDR3 comprises 15 residues. CDR1 and CDR2 from the germline V gene are DFQATT and SNEGSKA (reference sequence). The CDR3 DNA reads TGCAGTGCTAGCGGGGTCGCTTTAACTAACTATGGCTACACCTTC. Encoded protein: CSASGVALTNYGYTF.

Only a few counts were recorded for this clonotype. V gene TRBV12-3 or TRBV12-4 combines with J gene TRBJ2-7; a weak D match, TRBD1 (6 bases). Between the trimmed V and J ends, which lost 2 bases and 3 bases, there was a span of 11 bases. This CDR3 region has 14 residues. The CDR3 here is CASSLIGGVYEQYF. The CDR3 bases are TGTGCCAGCAGTTTAATAGGGGGTGTCTACGAGCAGTACTTC.

The chain recombines TRBV29-1 with TRBJ2-5, with D perhaps matching TRBD1 (6 bases). Trimming removed 1 base at V and 5 bases at J, with 11 bases between. Per germline, CDR1 SQVTM and CDR2 ANQGSEA. This CDR3 has 13 residues. The CDR3 DNA is TGCAGCGTTGAAGTACACAGGGACGAGACCCAGTACTTC. Protein: CSVEVHRDETQYF.

This clonotype was found many times. The chain recombines TRBV11-2 with TRBJ2-7, with 8 positions matching TRBD2. In germline, CDR1 is SGHAT, CDR2 FQNNGV. There are 17 residues in the CDR3. J lost 5 bases, V lost 4 bases, and 16 bases had no gene match. The CDR3 DNA follows: TGTGCCAGCAGCTCATGGGGGGCGACGGGAGGGTCCCACGAGCAGTACTTC. This codes for CASSSWGATGGSHEQYF. The variable domain in full, with the rest retrieved from reference TRBV11-2 and TRBJ2-7, is EAGVAQSPRYKIIEKRQSVAFWCNPISGHATLYWYQQILGQGPKLLIQFQNNGVVDDSQLPKDRFSAERLKGVDSTLKIQPAKLEDSAVYLCASSSWGATGGSHEQYFGPGTRLTVT.

Many counts were recorded for this clonotype. The chain couples TRBV7-2 to TRBJ2-2; 8 bases are shared with TRBD2. From germline, CDR1 is SGHTA and CDR2 FQGNSA. The trim removed 5 bases at V and 6 bases at J, leaving 11 bases unmatched. The CDR3 has 16 residues. This chain's CDR3 is CASSPPGSGAPGELFF. CDR3 DNA sequence: TGTGCCAGCAGCCCCCCGGGTAGCGGGGCTCCCGGGGAGCTGTTTTTT.